The 11 T cell receptor beta chains below come from one sample, sequenced in a study of T cells in localized non-small cell lung cancer. The data were produced by immunoSEQ multiplex PCR, yet TCRdb's version contains in-frame clones alone and is incomplete. The sample has 900 or so clones, around 25% seen once; the top ten hold under 30%. The source was normal lung tissue next to the tumor, collected before any cancer treatment. The receptors stem from a male donor older than 55 with stage I lung adenocarcinoma.

The chain links TRBV19 to TRBJ2-1; possibly TRBD1 for D (5 bases). The CDR3 spans 13 residues. The V end was cut by 4 bases, the J end by 9 bases, with 13 bases between. The germline V gene encodes CDR1 LNHDA and CDR2 SQIVND (reference sequence). The CDR3 nucleotides are TGTGCCAGTAGTACCAGGGCGGCAGCTGAGCAGTTCTTC. Its translation is CASSTRAAAEQFF.

This clone was counted a few times. The chain is built from TRBV6-8 and TRBJ2-4; possible D gene TRBD2, 7 bases. Germline CDR1 reads MNHGY; CDR2 reads SAAAGT. This CDR3 spans 13 amino acids. Trimming left V 5 bases short and J 8 bases short, with 13 bases between. CDR3 sequence: CASSDGEGDIQYF. The CDR3, as DNA: TGTGCCAGCAGTGATGGGGAGGGGGACATTCAGTACTTC.

The chain employs TRBV6-8 and TRBJ1-1, with D possibly TRBD1 on 6 matching bases. Trimming stripped 8 bases from V and 3 bases from J, with 16 bases between. CDR1 and CDR2 from the germline V gene are MNHGY and SAAAGT. The CDR3 consists of 14 residues. The CDR3 DNA follows: TGTGCCAGCTCAACCGGGGGGGCTTACACTGAAGCTTTCTTT. This sequence encodes CASSTGGAYTEAFF.

The J gene is TRBJ1-3, the V gene TRBV12-5; D not certain. Germline V gene sequence: CDR1 LGHNT, CDR2 FRNRAP. V lost 1 base to trimming and J lost 4 bases, with 2 bases between them. The CDR3 spans 12 residues. The CDR3 sequence: CASGLEGNTIYF. Written as DNA, the CDR3 is TGTGCTAGTGGTTTGGAGGGAAACACCATATATTTT. Together with reference TRBV12-5 and TRBJ1-3, the CDR3 gives the full variable domain: DARVTQTPRHKVTEMGQEVTMRCQPILGHNTVFWYRQTMMQGLELLAYFRNRAPLDDSGMPKDRFSAEMPDATLATLKIQPSEPRDSAVYFCASGLEGNTIYFGEGSWLTVV.

The chain uses TRBV9 and TRBJ2-7, with 9 nucleotides matching TRBD2. V shed 10 bases and J 6 bases; nucleotides not matched to a gene: 11. This CDR3 has 13 amino acids. Germline assignment: CDR1 SGDLS and CDR2 YYNGEE. CDR3 sequence (DNA): TGTGCCCTGCGCGGGGGGGCCGCGGGCGAGCAGTACTTC. Its translation: CALRGGAAGEQYF.

This clone is large. This sequence joins TRBV29-1 and TRBJ1-2, with D hard to call. Germline V CDR1 and CDR2: SQVTM, ANQGSEA. V lost 3 bases, J lost 3 bases, and 11 bases lay in between. The CDR3 is made up of 13 amino acids. The chain's CDR3 is CSVDAAGDYGYTF. CDR3 nucleotides: TGCAGCGTTGACGCGGCAGGAGACTATGGCTACACCTTC.

This clone was recorded a few times. The chain employs TRBV11-3 and TRBJ1-4; unclear D gene. CDR3 size: 15 residues. V was pared by 4 bases and J by 8 bases, with 17 bases between. The germline V gene has CDR1 SGHNT and CDR2 YENEEA. Here the CDR3 DNA reads TGTGCCAGCAGCTCGGGAAGGGAGAGGAACGAAAAACTGTTTTTT. Translated, it gives CASSSGRERNEKLFF.

CDR3 amino acids: CASGLLDSGLNQPQHF. The CDR3 bases are TGTGCTAGTGGTTTATTGGATTCCGGGCTCAATCAGCCCCAGCATTTT. The chain employs TRBV12-5 and TRBJ1-5, with D unclear. CDR3 length equals 16 residues. The ends were cut back, 3 bases at V and 3 bases at J, with 15 bases in the middle. Germline values: CDR1 LGHNT, CDR2 FRNRAP.

V usage is TRBV19 and J usage is TRBJ2-6; D perhaps matches TRBD2 (5 bases). The CDR3 consists of 14 residues. CDR1 is LNHDA and CDR2 is SQIVND in the germline V gene (reference sequence). Between the trimmed V and J ends, which lost 7 bases and 1 base, there was a span of 8 bases. CDR3 protein: CASMEVSGANVLTF. The CDR3 DNA reads TGTGCCAGTATGGAGGTATCTGGGGCCAACGTCCTGACTTTC.

The table lists this clone with a few counts. V is TRBV19 and J is TRBJ2-2, with 7 positions matching TRBD1. Trimming cost V 7 bases and J 5 bases; bases outside gene matches: 10. The CDR3 is made up of 15 amino acids. CDR1 and CDR2 from the germline V gene are LNHDA and SQIVND (reference sequence). The CDR3 nucleotides read TGTGCCAGTAAAAAGGGGGCGATGAATACCGGGGAGCTGTTTTTT. It translates to CASKKGAMNTGELFF.

Sample share makes this clone large. V and J are TRBV9 and TRBJ1-2, with TRBD1 matching 10 bases. The germline V gene encodes CDR1 SGDLS and CDR2 YYNGEE. The CDR3 has 17 residues. V shed 5 bases and J 1 base; nucleotides not matched to a gene: 11. In DNA, the CDR3 is TGTGCCAGCAGTCATGGACAGGGGGGAGGACTTAACTATGGCTACACCTTC. Its protein is CASSHGQGGGLNYGYTF.